This TCR beta chain was sequenced during a study of cytomegalovirus exposure and HLA in healthy donors. Study information: Early release data held 80 million to 100 million unique TCRs from HLA-typed donors. Study-wide points: In a later analysis, specific HLA alleles were associated with around 17,000 TCR beta sequences at a 0.05 false discovery rate. A list of about 160 TCR beta chains associated with cytomegalovirus was given. Data from an earlier analysis indicated that most TCR beta V segments were productive either about 87% or about 30% of the time.

Germline CDR1 reads LNHNV; CDR2 reads YYDKDF (reference sequence). The CDR3 consists of 16 residues. The V segment lost 4 bases and the J segment 5 bases; nucleotides outside the gene matches: 13. PCR primers comprised 60 Vbeta and 13 Jbeta primers. Clones were sequenced by immunoSEQ multiplex PCR, and TCRdb holds only the in-frame ones, with some missing. The table shows 130,000 or so clones, with approximately 82% occurring only once. Points on this clone: The antigen is undetermined.

The receptor's source is a man in his late teens or twenties in good health and CMV-seropositive. The sample taken for sequencing was PBMCs. V usage is TRBV15 and J usage is TRBJ2-7; 8 bases match TRBD1. The CDR3 nucleotides read TGTGCCACCAGCATAACCCACGATGCGACAGGGGACGAGCAGTACTTC. Translating gives CATSITHDATGDEQYF.